This TCR beta chain appears in the sequencing data of a study of human T cells and chemical hapten exposure. Germline V lookup: CDR1 MNHEY, CDR2 SVGAGI. The trim removed 6 bases at V and 5 bases at J, leaving 12 bases unmatched. The CDR3 sequence is 15 residues long. Time point noted: patch test 1, 2 weeks after DPC sensitization. The treatment was: therapeutic diphenylcyclopropenone sensitization with weekly scalp DPC. TCRdb reprocessed the RACE reads via MiXCR and lists one record per CDR3 protein. Here the sample spans approximately 350,000 distinct CDR3 sequences, under 9% being singletons. This clonotype was picked up a small number of times.

This clonotype was sampled from a woman under 30 with alopecia areata. Some clones in this sample may be carry-over from other donors' samples. The chain is built from TRBV6-5 and TRBJ1-1, with TRBD1 matching 7 bases. The sample was whole blood, taken in connection with sensitization to the hapten diphenylcyclopropenone (DPC). The CDR3 DNA reads as TGTGCCAGCAGCCGACGGACAGGCGGAAAAACTGAAGCTTTCTTT. Protein sequence: CASSRRTGGKTEAFF.